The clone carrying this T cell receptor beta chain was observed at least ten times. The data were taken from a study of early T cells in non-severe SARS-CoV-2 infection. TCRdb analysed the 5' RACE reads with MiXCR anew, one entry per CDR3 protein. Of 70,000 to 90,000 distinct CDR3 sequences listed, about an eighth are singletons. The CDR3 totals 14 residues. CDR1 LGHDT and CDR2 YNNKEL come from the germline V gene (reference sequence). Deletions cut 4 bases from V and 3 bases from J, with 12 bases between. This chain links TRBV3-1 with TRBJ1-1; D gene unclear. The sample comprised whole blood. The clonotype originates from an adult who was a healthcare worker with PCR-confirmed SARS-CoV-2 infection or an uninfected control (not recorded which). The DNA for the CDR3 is TGTGCCAGCAGCCCCTCCGAGCGGTACACTGAAGCTTTCTTT. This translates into CASSPSERYTEAFF.